These 2 T cell receptor beta chains originate from one sample sequenced in a study of persistence of HIV-infected CD4 T cells. Stimulation used approximately 9.6 ug/mL lysate from CMV-infected fibroblasts. CD40L-negative CD69-negative CD45RO-high memory CD4+ T cells were sorted as populations depleted of antigen-responding cells. The immunoSEQ assay was version 4, run in survey mode. Clones were sequenced by immunoSEQ multiplex PCR, and TCRdb holds only the in-frame ones, with some missing. In the table there are approximately 31,000 clones, roughly 80% of which are singletons. These receptors' targets are unknown. The source material was CD4+ T cells sorted from PBMCs after roughly 18-hour stimulation, sampled from a patient who received antiretroviral therapy. The receptor set was obtained from an adult woman with HIV who was CMV-seropositive.

This clone was counted between two and nine times. As DNA, the CDR3 is TGTGCCAGCAGTTCGGACGGAAACAACTATGGCTACACCTTC. Residues: CASSSDGNNYGYTF. The chain joins TRBV6-5 to TRBJ1-2; no reliable D call. CDR1 MNHEY and CDR2 SVGAGI come from the germline V gene. V dropped 4 bases and J dropped 2 bases, with 11 bases sitting between them. The CDR3 spans 14 residues.

The chain couples TRBV9 to TRBJ2-7; no firm D call. The V and J ends lost 0 bases and 3 bases respectively, with 10 bases between them. Germline CDR1 SGDLS, CDR2 YYNGEE. The CDR3 is 14 residues long. In DNA form, the CDR3 reads TGTGCCAGCAGCGTAGATATTGGATTCTACGAGCAGTACTTC. It is translated as CASSVDIGFYEQYF.